This TCR beta chain was retrieved from a study of blood T cell repertoires in COVID-19. TCRdb's table, derived via immunoSEQ multiplex PCR, lists solely in-frame clones and lacks some. Among hundreds of thousands of clones listed, about 87% were seen once. The CDR3 runs 12 residues. Trimming shortened V by 8 bases and J by 7 bases, and 14 bases separated the two germline ends. Germline loops: CDR1 MNHEY, CDR2 SVGAGI. The specimen sequenced was peripheral blood. This chain links TRBV6-5 with TRBJ1-1; unclear D gene. The sequence was obtained from a woman between 70 and 85 years old with COVID-19, enrolled during active disease. The CDR3 DNA reads as TGTGCCAGCGGAAGGACTCCTGGTGAAGCTTTCTTT. Its protein product is CASGRTPGEAFF.